Listed below are T cell receptor beta chains from one sample, sequenced in a study of response to subunit inactivated influenza vaccine. TCRdb passed the RT-PCR reads through MiXCR, listing each CDR3 protein once. The data hold hundreds of thousands of distinct CDR3 sequences, with 15% to 20% observed a single time. Sequenced material: PBMCs from blood, taken about 5 days after vaccination. These receptors originate from a middle-aged man who received an inactivated influenza vaccine. Both conserved end residues are trimmed from each CDR3.

J: TRBJ2-1
V: TRBV18
CDR3: ASYPSTGRYNEQF

J: TRBJ1-2
V: TRBV27
CDR3: AARGQTSTHGYT

J: TRBJ1-6
V: TRBV7-2
CDR3: ASSLGDSASPLH

J: TRBJ1-6
V: TRBV20-1
CDR3: SAADRGYSPLH

J: TRBJ1-5
V: TRBV20-1
CDR3: SASFRSSYSNQPQH

J: TRBJ1-4
V: TRBV7-2
CDR3: ASSFAGRGTNEKLF

J: TRBJ1-5
V: TRBV20-1
CDR3: SARVRGTGQPQH

J: TRBJ2-1
V: TRBV20-1
CDR3: SATPSSGSSYNEQF

J: TRBJ2-2
V: TRBV14
CDR3: ASSQDVGPGELF

J: TRBJ2-2
V: TRBV20-1
CDR3: SAPTFPANTGELF

J: TRBJ1-1
V: TRBV29-1
CDR3: SVVGVNTEAF

J: TRBJ2-7
V: TRBV9
CDR3: ASSVQGNPYEQY

J: TRBJ2-1
V: TRBV12-3/TRBV12-4
CDR3: ASSLGSGFNEQF